This entry features one T cell receptor (beta chain) sequence. Its antigen is as yet unknown. Sampled blood was obtained at baseline, cycle 4 day 1, and cycle 7 day 1. Germline CDR1 MNHNS, CDR2 SASEGT. CDR3 size: 15 residues. The V and J ends lost 6 bases and 0 bases respectively, with 15 bases between them. This specimen comes from a study of OX40 agonist ivuxolimab in advanced cancers. The overall study: Patients in dose escalation had liver, melanoma, kidney or head and neck cancers.

Study findings and constraints: Expanded clones were, on average, more numerous among CD8+ T cells than CD4+. Among the least clonally expanded were partial responders at 0.1-3.0 mg/kg.

Some clones are missing from TCRdb's copy, which holds only in-frame ones; the method was immunoSEQ multiplex PCR. Here the sample spans approximately 87,000 clones, around 91% being singletons. The sequence was collected from an adult with an advanced solid tumor such as melanoma, head and neck, liver or kidney cancer. Sequenced here: CD4+ or CD8+ T cells sorted from blood, sampled in a trial of the OX40 agonist ivuxolimab. This rearrangement joins TRBV6-1 to TRBJ2-7; D may be TRBD2 (7 bases). The CDR3 bases are TGTGCCAGCAGCCCAAGGGAGGGGGTCTCCTACGAGCAGTACTTC. This encodes CASSPREGVSYEQYF.